This T cell receptor beta chain derives from a study of cytomegalovirus exposure and HLA in healthy donors. PCR was performed using 60 Vbeta and 13 Jbeta primers. Sequencing was performed with immunoSEQ multiplex PCR; in TCRdb, only in-frame clones are kept and a portion is missing. The table shows 90,000 to 100,000 clones, with 76% occurring only once. The length of the CDR3 is 17 residues. Trimming cost V 7 bases and J 0 bases; bases outside gene matches: 10. Germline values: CDR1 ENHRY, CDR2 SYGVKD. The chain employs TRBV10-3 and TRBJ2-3; 10 nucleotides line up with TRBD2. Specimen: PBMCs. The clonotype comes from a woman aged 55-75 years in good health and CMV-seropositive. This CDR3 is CAIIRASGGPSTDTQYF. DNA for the CDR3: TGTGCCATCATTAGGGCTAGCGGGGGTCCTAGCACAGATACGCAGTATTTT.